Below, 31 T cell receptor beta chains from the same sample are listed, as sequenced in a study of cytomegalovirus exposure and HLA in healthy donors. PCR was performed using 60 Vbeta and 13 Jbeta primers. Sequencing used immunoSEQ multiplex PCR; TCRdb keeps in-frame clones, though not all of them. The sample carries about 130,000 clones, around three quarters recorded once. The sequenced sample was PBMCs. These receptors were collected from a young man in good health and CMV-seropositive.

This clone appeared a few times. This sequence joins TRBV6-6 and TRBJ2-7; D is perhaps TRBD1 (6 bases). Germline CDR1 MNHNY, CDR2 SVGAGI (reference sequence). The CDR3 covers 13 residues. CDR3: CASLGDNTYEQYF. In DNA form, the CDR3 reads TGTGCTTCCCTAGGGGACAACACCTACGAGCAGTACTTC.

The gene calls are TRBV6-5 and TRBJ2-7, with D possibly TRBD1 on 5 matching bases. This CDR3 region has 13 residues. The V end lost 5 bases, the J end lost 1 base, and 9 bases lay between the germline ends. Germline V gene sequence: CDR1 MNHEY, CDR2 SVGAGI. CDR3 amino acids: CASSPDRSYEQYF. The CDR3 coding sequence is TGTGCCAGCAGTCCTGACAGATCCTACGAGCAGTACTTC.

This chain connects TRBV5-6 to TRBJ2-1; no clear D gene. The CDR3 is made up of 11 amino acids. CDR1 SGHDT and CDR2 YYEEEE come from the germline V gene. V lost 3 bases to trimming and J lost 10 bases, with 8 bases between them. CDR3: CASSWSREQFF. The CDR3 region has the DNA TGTGCCAGCAGCTGGTCGCGGGAGCAGTTCTTC. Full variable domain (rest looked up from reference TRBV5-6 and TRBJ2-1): DAGVTQSPTHLIKTRGQQVTLRCSPKSGHDTVSWYQQALGQGPQFIFQYYEEEERQRGNFPDRFSGHQFPNYSSELNVNALLLGDSALYLCASSWSREQFFGPGTRLTVL.

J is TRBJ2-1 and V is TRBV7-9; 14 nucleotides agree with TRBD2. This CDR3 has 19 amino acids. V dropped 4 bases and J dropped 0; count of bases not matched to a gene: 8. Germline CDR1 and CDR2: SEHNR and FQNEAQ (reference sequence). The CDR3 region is CASSSRTSGGLSSYNEQFF. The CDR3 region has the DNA TGTGCCAGCAGCTCAAGGACTAGCGGGGGGCTGAGCTCCTACAATGAGCAGTTCTTC.

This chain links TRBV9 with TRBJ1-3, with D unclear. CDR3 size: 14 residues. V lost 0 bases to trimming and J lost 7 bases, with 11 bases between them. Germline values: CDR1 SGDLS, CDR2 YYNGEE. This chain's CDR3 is CASSVGGPGNTIYF. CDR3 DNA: TGTGCCAGCAGCGTAGGAGGGCCGGGGAACACCATATATTTT.

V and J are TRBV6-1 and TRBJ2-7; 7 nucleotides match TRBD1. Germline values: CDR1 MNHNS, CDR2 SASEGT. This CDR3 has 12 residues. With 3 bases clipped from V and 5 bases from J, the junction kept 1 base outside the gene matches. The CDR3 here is CASSDGTDEQYF. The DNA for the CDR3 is TGTGCCAGCAGTGACGGGACAGACGAGCAGTACTTC.

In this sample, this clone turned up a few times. The CDR3 DNA sequence: TGCAGCGTTGAAGATCGGGGTGGCGAGACCCAGTACTTC. Protein sequence: CSVEDRGGETQYF. The rearrangement links TRBV29-1 to TRBJ2-5, with a weak D call TRBD2 (5 bases). Between the trimmed V and J ends, which lost 0 bases and 5 bases, there was a span of 10 bases. Per the germline V gene, CDR1 is SQVTM and CDR2 is ANQGSEA. The CDR3 loop spans 13 amino acids.

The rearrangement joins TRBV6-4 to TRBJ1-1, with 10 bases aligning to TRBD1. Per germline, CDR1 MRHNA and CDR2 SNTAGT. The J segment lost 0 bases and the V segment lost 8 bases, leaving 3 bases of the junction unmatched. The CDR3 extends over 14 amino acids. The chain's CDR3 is CASPGTGVNTEAFF. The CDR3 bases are TGTGCCAGCCCCGGGACAGGGGTGAACACTGAAGCTTTCTTT.

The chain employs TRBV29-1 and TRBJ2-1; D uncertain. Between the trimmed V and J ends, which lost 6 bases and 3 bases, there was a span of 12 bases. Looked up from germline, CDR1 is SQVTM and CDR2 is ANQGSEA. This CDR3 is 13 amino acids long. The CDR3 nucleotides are TGCAGCGTAGTCACTCCTTTCTACAATGAGCAGTTCTTC. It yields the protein CSVVTPFYNEQFF.

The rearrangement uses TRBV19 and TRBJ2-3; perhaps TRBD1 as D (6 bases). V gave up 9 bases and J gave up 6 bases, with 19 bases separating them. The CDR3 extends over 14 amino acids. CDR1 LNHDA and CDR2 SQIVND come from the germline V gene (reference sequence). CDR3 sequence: CASRRNQQGDTQYF. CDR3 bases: TGTGCCAGCCGGCGAAACCAGCAGGGGGATACGCAGTATTTT. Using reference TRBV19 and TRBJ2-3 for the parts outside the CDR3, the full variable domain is DGGITQSPKYLFRKEGQNVTLSCEQNLNHDAMYWYRQDPGQGLRLIYYSQIVNDFQKGDIAEGYSVSREKKESFPLTVTSAQKNPTAFYLCASRRNQQGDTQYFGPGTRLTVL.

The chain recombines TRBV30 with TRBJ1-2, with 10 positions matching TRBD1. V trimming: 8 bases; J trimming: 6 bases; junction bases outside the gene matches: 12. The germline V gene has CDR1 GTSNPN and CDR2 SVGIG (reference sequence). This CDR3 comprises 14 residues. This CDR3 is CARRDRGLADGYTF. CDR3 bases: TGTGCCCGGCGGGACAGGGGTTTGGCGGATGGCTACACCTTC. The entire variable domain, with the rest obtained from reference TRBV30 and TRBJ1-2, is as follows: SQTIHQWPATLVQPVGSPLSLECTVEGTSNPNLYWYRQAAGRGLQLLFYSVGIGQISSEVPQNLSASRPQDRQFILSSKKLLLSDSGFYLCARRDRGLADGYTFGSGTRLTVV.

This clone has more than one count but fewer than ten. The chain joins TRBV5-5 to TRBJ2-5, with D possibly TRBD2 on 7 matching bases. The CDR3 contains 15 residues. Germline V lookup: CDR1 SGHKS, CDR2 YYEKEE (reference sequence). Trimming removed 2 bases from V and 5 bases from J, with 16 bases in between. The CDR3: CASSLDGGGVETQYF. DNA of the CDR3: TGTGCCAGCAGCTTAGATGGGGGGGGCGTGGAGACCCAGTACTTC.

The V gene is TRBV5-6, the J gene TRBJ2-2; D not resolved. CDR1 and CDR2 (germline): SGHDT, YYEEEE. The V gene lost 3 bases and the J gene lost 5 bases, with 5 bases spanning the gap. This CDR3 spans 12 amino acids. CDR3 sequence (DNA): TGTGCCAGCAGCTCCTCGACCGGGGAGCTGTTTTTT. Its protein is CASSSSTGELFF.

The CDR3 spells CASSYRPRDGYTF. CDR3 nucleotides: TGTGCCAGCAGTTACAGGCCGAGGGATGGCTACACCTTC. The chain employs TRBV6-5 and TRBJ1-2; D is unresolved. Trimming pared 2 bases from V and 6 bases from J, leaving 10 bases between. This CDR3 spans 13 amino acids. Germline V gene data show CDR1 as MNHEY and CDR2 as SVGAGI.

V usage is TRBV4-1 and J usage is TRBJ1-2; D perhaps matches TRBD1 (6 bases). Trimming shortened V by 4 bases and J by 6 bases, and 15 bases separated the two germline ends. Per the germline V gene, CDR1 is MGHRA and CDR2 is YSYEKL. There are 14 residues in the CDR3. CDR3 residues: CASSPGRGGHGYTF. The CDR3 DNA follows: TGCGCCAGCAGCCCCGGTAGGGGGGGGCATGGCTACACCTTC.

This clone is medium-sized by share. CDR3 nucleotide sequence: TGTGCCAGCAGCTACCTCGGACAGTACTATGGCTACACCTTC. It codes for CASSYLGQYYGYTF. This chain uses TRBV5-6 with TRBJ1-2; tentative D call: TRBD1 (6 bases). Germline assignment: CDR1 SGHDT and CDR2 YYEEEE. The ends were cut back, 3 bases at V and 3 bases at J, with 12 bases in the middle. CDR3 length equals 14 residues.

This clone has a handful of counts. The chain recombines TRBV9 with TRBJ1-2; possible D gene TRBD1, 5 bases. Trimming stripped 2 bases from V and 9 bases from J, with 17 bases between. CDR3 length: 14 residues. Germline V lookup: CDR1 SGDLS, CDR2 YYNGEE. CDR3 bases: TGTGCCAGCAGCGTGGGGAGGGGCCTTGAGAGCTACACCTTC. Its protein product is CASSVGRGLESYTF.

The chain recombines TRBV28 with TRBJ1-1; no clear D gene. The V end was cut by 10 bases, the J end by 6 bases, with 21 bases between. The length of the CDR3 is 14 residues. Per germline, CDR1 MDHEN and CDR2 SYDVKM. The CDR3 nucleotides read TGTGCCACCAGATCGGGAGGGCCCCCCGCTGAAGCTTTCTTT. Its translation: CATRSGGPPAEAFF.

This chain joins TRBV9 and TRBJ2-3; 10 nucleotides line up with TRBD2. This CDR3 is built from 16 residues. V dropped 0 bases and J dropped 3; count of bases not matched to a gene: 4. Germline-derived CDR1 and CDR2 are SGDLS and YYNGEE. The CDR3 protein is CASSVGLAGVTDTQYF. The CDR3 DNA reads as TGTGCCAGCAGCGTAGGGCTAGCGGGGGTAACAGATACGCAGTATTTT.

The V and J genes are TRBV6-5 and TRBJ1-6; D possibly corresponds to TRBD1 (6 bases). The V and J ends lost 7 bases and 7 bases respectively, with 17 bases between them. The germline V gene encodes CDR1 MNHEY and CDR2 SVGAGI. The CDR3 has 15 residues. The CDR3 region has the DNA TGTGCCAGCACCGAGTCGGGACAAAGAAATTCACCCCTCCACTTT. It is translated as CASTESGQRNSPLHF.

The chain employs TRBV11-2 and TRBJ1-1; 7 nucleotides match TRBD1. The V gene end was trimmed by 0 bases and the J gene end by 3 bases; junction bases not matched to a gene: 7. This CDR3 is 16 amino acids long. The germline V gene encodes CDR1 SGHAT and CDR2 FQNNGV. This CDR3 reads CASSLDVTGTDTEAFF. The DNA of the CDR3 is TGTGCCAGCAGCTTAGACGTGACAGGGACGGACACTGAAGCTTTCTTT.

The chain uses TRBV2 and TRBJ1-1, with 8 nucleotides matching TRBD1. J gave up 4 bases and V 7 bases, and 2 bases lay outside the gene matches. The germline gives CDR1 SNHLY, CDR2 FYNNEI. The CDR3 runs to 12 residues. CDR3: CASITGGTEAFF. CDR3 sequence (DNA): TGTGCCAGCATAACAGGGGGCACTGAAGCTTTCTTT.

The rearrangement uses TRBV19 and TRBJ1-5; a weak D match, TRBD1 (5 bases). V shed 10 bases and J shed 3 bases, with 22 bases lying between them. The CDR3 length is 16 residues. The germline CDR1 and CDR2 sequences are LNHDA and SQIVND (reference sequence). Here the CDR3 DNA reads TGTGCCACCCTCCCTTGGGCACAGGTCCCCAATCAGCCCCAGCATTTT. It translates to CATLPWAQVPNQPQHF.

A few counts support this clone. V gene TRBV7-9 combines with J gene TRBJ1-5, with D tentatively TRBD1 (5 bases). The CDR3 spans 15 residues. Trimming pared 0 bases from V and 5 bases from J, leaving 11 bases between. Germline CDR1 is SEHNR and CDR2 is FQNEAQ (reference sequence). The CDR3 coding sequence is TGTGCCAGCAGCTTAGCGTCACAGGTCTATCAGCCCCAGCATTTT. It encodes CASSLASQVYQPQHF. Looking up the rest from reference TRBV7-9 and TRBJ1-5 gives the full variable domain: DTGVSQNPRHKITKRGQNVTFRCDPISEHNRLYWYRQTLGQGPEFLTYFQNEAQLEKSRLLSDRFSAERPKGSFSTLEIQRTEQGDSAMYLCASSLASQVYQPQHFGDGTRLSIL.

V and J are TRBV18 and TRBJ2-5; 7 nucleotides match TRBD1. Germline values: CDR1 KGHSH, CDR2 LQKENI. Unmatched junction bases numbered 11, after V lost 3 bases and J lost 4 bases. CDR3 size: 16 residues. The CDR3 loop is CASSPFTTGEGETQYF. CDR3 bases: TGTGCCAGCTCACCCTTCACAACAGGGGAAGGAGAGACCCAGTACTTC.

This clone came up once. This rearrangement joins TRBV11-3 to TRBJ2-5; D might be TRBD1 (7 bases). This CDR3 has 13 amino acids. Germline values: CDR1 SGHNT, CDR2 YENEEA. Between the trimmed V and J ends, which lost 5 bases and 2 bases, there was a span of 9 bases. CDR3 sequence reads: CASSAGQQETQYF. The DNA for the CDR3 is TGTGCCAGCAGCGCGGGACAGCAAGAGACCCAGTACTTC.

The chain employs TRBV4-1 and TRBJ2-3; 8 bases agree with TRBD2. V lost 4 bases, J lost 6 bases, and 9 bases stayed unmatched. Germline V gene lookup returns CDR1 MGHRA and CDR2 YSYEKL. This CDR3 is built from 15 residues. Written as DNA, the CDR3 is TGCGCCAGCAGCCTCAGCGGGGGTACCGGGGATACGCAGTATTTT. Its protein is CASSLSGGTGDTQYF.

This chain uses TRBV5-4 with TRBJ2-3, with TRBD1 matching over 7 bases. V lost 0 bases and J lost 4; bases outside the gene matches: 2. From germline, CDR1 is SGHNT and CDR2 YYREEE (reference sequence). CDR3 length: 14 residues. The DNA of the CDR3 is TGTGCCAGCAGCTTGGAGGGGGCATCAGATACGCAGTATTTT. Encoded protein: CASSLEGASDTQYF.

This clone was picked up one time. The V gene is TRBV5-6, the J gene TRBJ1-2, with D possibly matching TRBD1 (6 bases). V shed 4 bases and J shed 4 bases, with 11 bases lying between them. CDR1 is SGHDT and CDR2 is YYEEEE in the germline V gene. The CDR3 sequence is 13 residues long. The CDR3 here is CASSLGTIYGYTF. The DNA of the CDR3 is TGTGCCAGCAGCCTAGGGACAATCTATGGCTACACCTTC.

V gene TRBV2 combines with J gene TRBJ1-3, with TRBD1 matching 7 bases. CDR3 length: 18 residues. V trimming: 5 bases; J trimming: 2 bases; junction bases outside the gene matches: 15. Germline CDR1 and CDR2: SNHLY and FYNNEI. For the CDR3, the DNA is TGTGCCAGCAGTAAACTCACTACCGGGACAGAGGCTGGAAACACCATATATTTT. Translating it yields CASSKLTTGTEAGNTIYF.

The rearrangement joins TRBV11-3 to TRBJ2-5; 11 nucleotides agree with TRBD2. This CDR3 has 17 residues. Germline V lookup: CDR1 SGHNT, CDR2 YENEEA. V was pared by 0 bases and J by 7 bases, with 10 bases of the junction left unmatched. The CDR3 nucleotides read TGTGCCAGCAGCTTAGAGCCTAGACTAGCGGGGACGGGGACCCAGTACTTC. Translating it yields CASSLEPRLAGTGTQYF.